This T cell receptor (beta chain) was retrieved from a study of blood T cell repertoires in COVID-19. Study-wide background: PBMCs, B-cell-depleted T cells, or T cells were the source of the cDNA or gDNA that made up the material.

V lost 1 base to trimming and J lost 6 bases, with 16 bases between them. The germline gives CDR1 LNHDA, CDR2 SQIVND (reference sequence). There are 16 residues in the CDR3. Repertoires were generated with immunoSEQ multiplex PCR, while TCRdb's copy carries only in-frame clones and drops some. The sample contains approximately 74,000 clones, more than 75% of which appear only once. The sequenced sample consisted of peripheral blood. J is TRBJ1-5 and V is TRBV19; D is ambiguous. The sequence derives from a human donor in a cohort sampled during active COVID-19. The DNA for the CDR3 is TGTGCCAGTAGTATAGTTGAGACAAGGCTCGGTCAGCCCCAGCATTTT. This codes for CASSIVETRLGQPQHF.